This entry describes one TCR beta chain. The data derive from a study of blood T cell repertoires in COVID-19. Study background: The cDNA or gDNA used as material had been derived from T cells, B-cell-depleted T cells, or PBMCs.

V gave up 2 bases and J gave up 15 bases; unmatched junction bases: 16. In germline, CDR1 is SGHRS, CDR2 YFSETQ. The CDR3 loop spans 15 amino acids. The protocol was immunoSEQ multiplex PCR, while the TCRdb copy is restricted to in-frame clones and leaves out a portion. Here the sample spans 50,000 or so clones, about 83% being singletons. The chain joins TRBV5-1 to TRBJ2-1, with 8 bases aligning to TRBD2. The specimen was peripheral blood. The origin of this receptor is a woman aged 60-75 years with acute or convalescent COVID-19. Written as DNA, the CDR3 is TGCGCCAGCAGCTTTGACGTCCGGGAGGGAAACCCGCGGTTCTTC. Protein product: CASSFDVREGNPRFF. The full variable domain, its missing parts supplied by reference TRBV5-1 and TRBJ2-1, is KAGVTQTPRYLIKTRGQQVTLSCSPISGHRSVSWYQQTPGQGLQFLFEYFSETQRNKGNFPGRFSGRQFSNSRSEMNVSTLELGDSALYLCASSFDVREGNPRFFGPGTRLTVL.